This T cell receptor beta chain was retrieved from a study of shared clonotypes between healthy human individuals. Using immunoSEQ multiplex PCR, the repertoire was profiled, and TCRdb retains in-frame clones only, with some absent. Of about 2 million clones in the sample, over 85% were seen once. Germline V gene lookup returns CDR1 SGHDT and CDR2 YYEEEE. The trim removed 1 base at V and 4 bases at J, leaving 2 bases unmatched. The CDR3 extends over 15 amino acids. As defined, naive CD8 cells were CD45RO-negative and positively selected for CCR7, with terminally differentiated effector memory CD45RA+ cells excluded.

Sequences were obtained from naive CD8+ T cells sorted from blood. V and J are TRBV5-6 and TRBJ2-7; 13 positions agree with TRBD2. The source of this sequence is a man aged 18 to 30 in good health. The CDR3 DNA reads as TGTGCCAGCAGCTTGTGGGGACTAGCGGGGTACGAGCAGTACTTC. Amino acids: CASSLWGLAGYEQYF.